The sequence of this T cell receptor (beta chain) was determined in a study of Graves' ophthalmopathy and Graves' hyperthyroidism. Study-level findings and limits: The model predicted ophthalmopathy progression with roughly 70% sensitivity and approximately 72% specificity. Most thyroid clonotypes with frequency above 0.001 were detected in blood too.

V was clipped by 5 bases and J by 6 bases, with 10 bases between them. CDR3 length equals 12 residues. From germline, CDR1 is MDHEN and CDR2 SYDVKM. Serum thyroxine and TRAb, along with clinical symptoms, thyroid ultrasound and orbital computed tomography, were what diagnosis relied on. RNA transcripts served as template for amplifying TCR beta CDR3 sequences. First-round RT-PCR with HTBI primers preceded a second-round multiplex PCR. TCRdb used MiXCR to reprocess the multiplex PCR reads, holding one entry per CDR3 protein. The sample contains 560,000 or so distinct CDR3 sequences, under 40% of which appear only once. This clonotype showed up just a few times. Its matching antigen is unknown.

Source material: peripheral blood or thyroid tissue (not recorded which). The TCR comes from an adult man with Graves' hyperthyroidism. The chain is built from TRBV28 and TRBJ1-2, with D tentatively TRBD1 (5 bases). The CDR3 sequence is CASSGALDGYTF. CDR3 coding DNA: TGTGCCAGCAGTGGGGCCCTCGATGGCTACACCTTC.